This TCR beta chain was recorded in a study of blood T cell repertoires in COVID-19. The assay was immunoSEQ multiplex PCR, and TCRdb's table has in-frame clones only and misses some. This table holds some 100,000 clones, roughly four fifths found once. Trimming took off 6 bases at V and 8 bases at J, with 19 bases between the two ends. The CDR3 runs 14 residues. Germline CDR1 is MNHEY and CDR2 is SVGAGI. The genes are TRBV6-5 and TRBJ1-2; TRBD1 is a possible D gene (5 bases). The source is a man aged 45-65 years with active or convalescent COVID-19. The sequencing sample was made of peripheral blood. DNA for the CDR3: TGTGCCAGCAGAGAGGACACCTTAACAAGGGGCTACACCTTC. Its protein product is CASREDTLTRGYTF.